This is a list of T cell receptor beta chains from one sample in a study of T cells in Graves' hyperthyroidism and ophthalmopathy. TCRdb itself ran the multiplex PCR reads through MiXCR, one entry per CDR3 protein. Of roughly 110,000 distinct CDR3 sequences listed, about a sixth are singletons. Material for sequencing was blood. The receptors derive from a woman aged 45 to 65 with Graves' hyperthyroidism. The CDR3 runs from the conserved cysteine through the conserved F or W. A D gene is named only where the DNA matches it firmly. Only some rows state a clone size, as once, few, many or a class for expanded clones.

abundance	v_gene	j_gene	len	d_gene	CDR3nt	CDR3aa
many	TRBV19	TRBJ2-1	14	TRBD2	TGTGCCAGTAGTATCCAGCGGGAGAATAATGAGCAGTTCTTC	CASSIQRENNEQFF
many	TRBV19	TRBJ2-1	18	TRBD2	TGTGCCAGTAGCCCTGGGGCTAGCGGGAGGGCCTCCTACAATGAGCAGTTCTTC	CASSPGASGRASYNEQFF
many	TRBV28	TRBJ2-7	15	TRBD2	TGTGCCAGCAGAACTACTAGCGGGGGCTCCTACGAGCAGTACTTC	CASRTTSGGSYEQYF
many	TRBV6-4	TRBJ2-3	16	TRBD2	TGTGCCAGCAGTGACCGAAGCGGGAGTGGCACAGATACGCAGTATTTT	CASSDRSGSGTDTQYF
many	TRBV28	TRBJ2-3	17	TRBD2	TGTGCCAGCAGTTTATGGCGTCTAGCGGGGGGGGCAGATACGCAGTATTTT	CASSLWRLAGGADTQYF
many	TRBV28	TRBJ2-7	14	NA	TGTGCCAGCACTGTCAGGGGAAAGTTTGACGAGCAGTACTTC	CASTVRGKFDEQYF
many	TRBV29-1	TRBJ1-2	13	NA	TGCAGCGTTGAGGGGGGTGGTGCCTATGGCTACACCTTC	CSVEGGGAYGYTF
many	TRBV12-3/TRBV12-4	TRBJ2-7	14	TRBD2	TGTGCCAGCAGCCCTACCGGGACTAGCGACGAGCAGTACTTC	CASSPTGTSDEQYF
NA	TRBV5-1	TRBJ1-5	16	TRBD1	TGCGCCAGCAGCACCAACCCGGGACAGGCCAATCAGCCCCAGCATTTT	CASSTNPGQANQPQHF
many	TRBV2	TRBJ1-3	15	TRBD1	TGTGCCAGCAGGGCCCCGGACAGGGCCCCAAACACCATATATTTT	CASRAPDRAPNTIYF
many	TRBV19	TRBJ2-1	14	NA	TGTGCCAGTAGACATGAGAGCTCCTACAATGAGCAGTTCTTC	CASRHESSYNEQFF
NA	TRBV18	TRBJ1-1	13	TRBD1	TGTGCCAGCTCCCCGGACAGGGCTGGTGAAGCTTTCTTT	CASSPDRAGEAFF
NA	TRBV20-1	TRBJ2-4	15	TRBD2	TGCAGTGCCCCCGGGACCGGGACTAGCCAAAACATTCAGTACTTC	CSAPGTGTSQNIQYF